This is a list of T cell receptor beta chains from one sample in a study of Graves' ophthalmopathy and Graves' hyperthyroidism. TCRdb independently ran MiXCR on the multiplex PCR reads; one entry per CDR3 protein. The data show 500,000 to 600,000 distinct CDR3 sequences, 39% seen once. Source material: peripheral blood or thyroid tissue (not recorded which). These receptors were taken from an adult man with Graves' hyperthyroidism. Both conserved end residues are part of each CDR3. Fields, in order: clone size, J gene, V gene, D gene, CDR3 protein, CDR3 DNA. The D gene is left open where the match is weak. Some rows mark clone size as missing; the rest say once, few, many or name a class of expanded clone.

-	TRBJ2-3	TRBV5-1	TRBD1	CASSMTGADTQYF	TGCGCCAGCAGCATGACAGGGGCTGATACGCAGTATTTT
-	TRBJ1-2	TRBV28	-	CASRTPGHHYGYTF	TGTGCCAGCAGAACACCGGGACACCACTATGGCTACACCTTC
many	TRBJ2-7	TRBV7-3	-	CASSLQGGSYEQYF	TGTGCCAGCAGCTTGCAGGGAGGCTCCTACGAGCAGTACTTC
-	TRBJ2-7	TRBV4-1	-	CASSQDEADEFYEQYF	TGTGCCAGCAGCCAAGATGAGGCAGATGAGTTCTACGAGCAGTACTTC
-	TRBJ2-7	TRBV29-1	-	CSSHRGEQYF	TGCAGCAGCCACCGAGGGGAGCAGTACTTC
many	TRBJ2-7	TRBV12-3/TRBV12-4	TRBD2	CASSLPGGPREQYF	TGTGCCAGCAGTTTACCGGGAGGGCCACGAGAGCAGTACTTC
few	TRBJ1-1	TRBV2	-	CASSTYSVNTEAFF	TGTGCCAGCAGCACCTATTCTGTTAACACTGAAGCTTTCTTT
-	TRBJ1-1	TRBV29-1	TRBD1	CSYRGLNTEAFF	TGCAGCTACAGGGGATTGAACACTGAAGCTTTCTTT
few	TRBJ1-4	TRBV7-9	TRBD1	CASSLMTGNEKLFF	TGTGCCAGCAGCTTGATGACAGGGAATGAAAAACTGTTTTTT
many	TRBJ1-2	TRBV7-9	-	CASSLDRADGYTF	TGTGCCAGCAGCTTAGACAGGGCAGATGGCTACACCTTC
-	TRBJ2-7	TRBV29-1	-	CSVREGRRDEQYF	TGCAGCGTGAGGGAAGGTCGAAGGGACGAGCAGTACTTC
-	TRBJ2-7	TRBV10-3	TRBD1	CAISGAGQGYEQYF	TGTGCCATCAGTGGTGCGGGACAGGGGTACGAGCAGTACTTC
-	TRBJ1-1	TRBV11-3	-	CASTPGRQNTEAFF	TGTGCCAGCACCCCGGGGCGGCAGAACACTGAAGCTTTCTTT
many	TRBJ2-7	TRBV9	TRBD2	CASSSRPGTSPYEQYF	TGTGCCAGCAGCTCACGTCCCGGGACTAGCCCTTACGAGCAGTACTTC
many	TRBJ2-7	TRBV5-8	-	CASSLVVRSSSYEQYF	TGTGCCAGCAGCTTGGTTGTCAGATCAAGCTCCTACGAGCAGTACTTC
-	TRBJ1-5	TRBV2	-	CASSGAGANGISNQPRHF	TGTGCCAGCAGTGGGGCAGGGGCAAACGGCATTAGCAATCAGCCCCGGCATTTT
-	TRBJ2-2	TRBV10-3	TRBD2	CAMGTSGGAGELFF	TGTGCCATGGGGACTAGCGGGGGTGCCGGGGAGCTGTTTTTT
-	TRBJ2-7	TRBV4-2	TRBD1	CASSQNDRGDYEQYF	TGTGCCAGCAGCCAAAACGACAGGGGGGACTACGAGCAGTACTTC
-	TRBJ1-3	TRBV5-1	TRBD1	CASSGTGGTGNTIYF	TGCGCCAGCAGCGGTACAGGGGGCACAGGAAACACCATATATTTT
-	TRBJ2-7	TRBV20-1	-	CSARVGTDGGPRNEQCF	TGCAGTGCTAGAGTCGGAACAGACGGCGGTCCTAGGAATGAGCAGTGCTTC
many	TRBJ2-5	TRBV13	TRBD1	CASSSGTGEETQYF	TGTGCCAGCAGCTCTGGGACAGGGGAAGAGACCCAGTACTTC
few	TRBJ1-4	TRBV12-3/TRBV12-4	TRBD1	CASSAGQRATNEKLFF	TGTGCCAGCAGTGCGGGACAGCGGGCAACTAATGAAAAACTGTTTTTT
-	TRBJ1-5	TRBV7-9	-	CASSLSGRAQPQHF	TGTGCCAGCAGCTTAAGCGGGAGGGCTCAGCCCCAGCATTTT
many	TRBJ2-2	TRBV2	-	CASSAARNTGELFF	TGTGCCAGCAGTGCTGCGAGGAACACCGGGGAGCTGTTTTTT
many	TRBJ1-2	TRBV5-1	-	CASSLEAHYGYTF	TGCGCCAGCAGCTTGGAAGCTCACTATGGCTACACCTTC
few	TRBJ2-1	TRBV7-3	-	CASSLNQGSEQFF	TGTGCCAGCAGCTTAAATCAGGGGAGTGAGCAGTTCTTC
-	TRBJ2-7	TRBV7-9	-	CASSFRDWPYEQYF	TGTGCCAGCAGCTTCCGGGACTGGCCCTACGAGCAGTACTTC
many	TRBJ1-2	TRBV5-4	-	CASSPQTGDNYGYTF	TGTGCCAGCAGCCCACAGACCGGGGATAACTATGGCTACACCTTC
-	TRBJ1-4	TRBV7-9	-	CASSESRGEKLFF	TGTGCCAGCAGCGAATCCAGGGGTGAAAAACTGTTTTTT
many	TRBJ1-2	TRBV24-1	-	CATSDREESYGYTF	TGTGCCACCAGTGACCGGGAGGAAAGCTATGGCTACACCTTC
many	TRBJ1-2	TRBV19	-	CASSLSLPYYGYTF	TGTGCCAGTAGTTTGAGTCTGCCCTACTATGGCTACACCTTC
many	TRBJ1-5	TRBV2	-	CASSGAYSNQPQHF	TGTGCCAGCAGTGGGGCATATAGCAATCAGCCCCAGCATTTT
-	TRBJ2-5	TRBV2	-	CASSQALGPETQYF	TGTGCCAGCAGCCAAGCTTTAGGGCCAGAGACCCAGTACTTC
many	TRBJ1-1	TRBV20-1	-	CSARDQGRGVPEAFF	TGCAGTGCTAGAGATCAGGGCAGGGGAGTCCCTGAAGCTTTCTTT
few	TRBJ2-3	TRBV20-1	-	CSASEGITDTQYF	TGCAGTGCTAGTGAAGGGATCACAGATACGCAGTATTTT
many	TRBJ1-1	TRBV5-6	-	CASSLEVKSEAFF	TGTGCCAGCAGCTTAGAGGTCAAATCTGAAGCTTTCTTT
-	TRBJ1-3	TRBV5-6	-	CASSWGTSENTIYF	TGTGCCAGCAGCTGGGGGACCTCAGAAAACACCATATATTTT
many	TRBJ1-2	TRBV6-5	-	CASSRDIGNYGYTF	TGTGCCAGCAGCCGGGACATCGGTAACTATGGCTACACCTTC
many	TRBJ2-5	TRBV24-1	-	CATSDSAELGETQYF	TGTGCCACCAGTGATTCCGCCGAGTTAGGGGAGACCCAGTACTTC
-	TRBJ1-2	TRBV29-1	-	CSARDGLAGGHGYTF	TGCAGTGCTAGAGATGGGCTAGCGGGAGGGCATGGCTACACCTTC
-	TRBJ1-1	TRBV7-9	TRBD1	CASSSPTQGVGNTEAFF	TGTGCCAGCAGCTCACCTACACAGGGGGTGGGGAACACTGAAGCTTTCTTT
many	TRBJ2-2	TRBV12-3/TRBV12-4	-	CASSLAQPHGELFF	TGTGCCAGCAGTTTAGCGCAACCGCACGGGGAGCTGTTTTTT
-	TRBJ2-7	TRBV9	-	CASSPSDGLTEQYF	TGTGCCAGCAGCCCCTCGGACGGATTGACCGAGCAGTACTTC
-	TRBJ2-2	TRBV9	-	CATSLGSSGELFF	TGTGCCACCTCCCTGGGGTCTTCCGGGGAGCTGTTTTTT
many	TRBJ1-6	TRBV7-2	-	CASSVSGTPNSPLHF	TGTGCCAGCAGCGTAAGCGGGACACCTAATTCACCCCTCCACTTT
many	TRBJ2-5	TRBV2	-	CASSEDQYQETQYF	TGTGCCAGCAGTGAAGACCAGTACCAAGAGACCCAGTACTTC
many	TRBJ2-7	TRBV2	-	CASRITGFGEQYF	TGTGCCAGCAGAATTACAGGTTTTGGCGAGCAGTACTTC
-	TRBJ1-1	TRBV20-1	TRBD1	CSASVGQGGTGAFF	TGCAGTGCTAGTGTAGGACAGGGAGGCACTGGAGCTTTCTTT
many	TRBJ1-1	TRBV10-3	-	CAIGPRGNTEAFF	TGTGCCATCGGCCCCAGGGGGAACACTGAAGCTTTCTTT
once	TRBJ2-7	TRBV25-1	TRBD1	CAWGPPGQEQYF	TGTGCCTGGGGTCCGCCGGGACAGGAGCAGTACTTC
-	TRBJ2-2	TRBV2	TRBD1	CASAPGQGRFLKLFF	TGTGCCAGCGCCCCCGGACAGGGTAGATTCCTGAAGCTGTTTTTT
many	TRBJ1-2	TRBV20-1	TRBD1	CSAEGGQGSSGYTF	TGCAGTGCTGAGGGGGGACAGGGATCCTCCGGCTACACCTTC
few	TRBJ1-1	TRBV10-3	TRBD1	CASRVTGGTEAFF	TGTGCCAGCAGGGTGACAGGGGGAACTGAAGCTTTCTTT
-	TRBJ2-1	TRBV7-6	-	CASSFEGLYNEQFF	TGTGCCAGCAGCTTTGAGGGGTTGTACAATGAGCAGTTCTTC
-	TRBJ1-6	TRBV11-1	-	CASSSSTGSSYNSPLHF	TGTGCCAGCAGCTCGTCAACAGGGAGCTCCTATAATTCACCCCTCCACTTT
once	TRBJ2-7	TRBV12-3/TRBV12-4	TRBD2	CASGGGEQYF	TGTGCCAGCGGGGGGGGTGAGCAGTACTTC
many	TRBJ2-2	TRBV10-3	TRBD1	CAIRTPGQDTGELFF	TGTGCCATCAGGACCCCGGGACAGGACACCGGGGAGCTGTTTTTT
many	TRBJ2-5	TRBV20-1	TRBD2	CSARDLELAGGPWGETQYF	TGCAGTGCTAGAGATCTGGAACTAGCGGGGGGACCATGGGGAGAGACCCAGTACTTC
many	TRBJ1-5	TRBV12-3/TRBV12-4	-	CASSLWGYGQPQHF	TGTGCCAGCAGTTTATGGGGGTACGGTCAGCCCCAGCATTTT